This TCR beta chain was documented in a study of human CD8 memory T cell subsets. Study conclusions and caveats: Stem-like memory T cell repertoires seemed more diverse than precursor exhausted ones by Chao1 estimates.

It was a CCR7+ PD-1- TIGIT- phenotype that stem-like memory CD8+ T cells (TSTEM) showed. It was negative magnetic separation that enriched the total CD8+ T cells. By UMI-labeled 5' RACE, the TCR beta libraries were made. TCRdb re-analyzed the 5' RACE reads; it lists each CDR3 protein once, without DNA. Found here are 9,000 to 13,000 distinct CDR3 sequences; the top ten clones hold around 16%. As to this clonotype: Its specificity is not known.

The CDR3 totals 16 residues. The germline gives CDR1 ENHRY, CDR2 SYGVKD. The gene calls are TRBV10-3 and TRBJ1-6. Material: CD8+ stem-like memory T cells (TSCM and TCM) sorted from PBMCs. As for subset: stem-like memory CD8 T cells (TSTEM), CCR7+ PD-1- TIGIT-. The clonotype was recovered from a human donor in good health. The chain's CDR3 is CAISESLSSYNSPLHF.